What follows are 16 T cell receptor beta chains derived from one specimen sequenced in a study of shared clonotypes between healthy human individuals. Profiled with immunoSEQ multiplex PCR; TCRdb holds only in-frame clones, not every one. The sample has millions of clones; over 85% are singletons. The sample consisted of naive CD4+ T cells sorted from blood. The sample's subset: CD45RA+ positively selected. These receptors all come from a man aged 18-30 years in good health.

CDR3 sequence (DNA): TGTGCCATCACGGACAGGCCTAACGGGGAGCTGTTTTTT. It is translated as CAITDRPNGELFF. J is TRBJ2-2 and V is TRBV10-3; TRBD1 agrees at 7 bases. The V segment lost 7 bases and the J segment 7 bases; nucleotides outside the gene matches: 6. CDR1 and CDR2 from the germline V gene are ENHRY and SYGVKD. CDR3 size: 13 residues.

The chain recombines TRBV11-2 with TRBJ2-5; 8 nucleotides align to TRBD2. Germline V lookup: CDR1 SGHAT, CDR2 FQNNGV. The CDR3 extends over 14 amino acids. J gave up 2 bases and V 4 bases, and 3 bases lay outside the gene matches. The CDR3 region has the DNA TGTGCCAGCAGCTCGACTAGCGCTCAAGAGACCCAGTACTTC. Translated, it gives CASSSTSAQETQYF.

The genes are TRBV18 and TRBJ1-6; D not certain. Trimming left V 6 bases short and J 2 bases short, with 11 bases between. The CDR3 is 15 residues long. CDR1 and CDR2 (germline): KGHSH, LQKENI. The DNA of the CDR3 is TGTGCCAGCTCCCCTCTTGGGGCCTATAATTCACCCCTCCACTTT. As protein: CASSPLGAYNSPLHF.

V usage is TRBV19 and J usage is TRBJ1-2, with a tentative D call TRBD1 (6 bases). The germline V gene encodes CDR1 LNHDA and CDR2 SQIVND (reference sequence). V lost 9 bases and J 5 bases, leaving 16 bases between the germline ends. The CDR3 length is 13 residues. The CDR3 bases are TGTGCCAGCCAGGGGAACTGGGAGTATGGCTACACCTTC. It translates to CASQGNWEYGYTF.

The rearrangement joins TRBV5-6 to TRBJ2-2; 8 bases match TRBD1. The germline gives CDR1 SGHDT, CDR2 YYEEEE. The CDR3 runs 16 residues. V was clipped by 2 bases and J by 4 bases; unmatched bases: 7. DNA for the CDR3: TGTGCCAGCAGCTTAGGACAGGGATGGACCACCGGGGAGCTGTTTTTT. It specifies CASSLGQGWTTGELFF.

The rearrangement joins TRBV5-3 to TRBJ2-3; 8 nucleotides align to TRBD2. TRBV5-3 is annotated as an ORF whose role is uncertain. V lost 0 bases to trimming and J lost 5 bases; unmatched junction nucleotides: 5. The CDR3 extends over 15 amino acids. CDR3 sequence: CARSLAWRGVDTQYF. Written as DNA, the CDR3 is TGTGCCAGAAGCTTGGCCTGGCGGGGGGTAGATACGCAGTATTTT.

This chain connects TRBV19 to TRBJ1-5; TRBD1 agrees at 10 bases. Germline V lookup: CDR1 LNHDA, CDR2 SQIVND (reference sequence). The CDR3 extends over 16 amino acids. The ends lost 3 bases at V and 7 bases at J; junction bases unmatched: 9. CDR3 amino acids: CASSITGTGALQPQHF. The CDR3 DNA is TGTGCCAGTAGTATCACCGGGACAGGGGCCTTACAGCCCCAGCATTTT.

Worth noting for this clone: The same CDR3 can be traced to other DNA sequences in this sample. The chain carries TRBV5-1 and TRBJ1-1; 7 bases match TRBD1. V was pared by 2 bases and J by 3 bases, with 1 base of the junction left unmatched. Germline V CDR1 and CDR2: SGHRS, YFSETQ. The CDR3 consists of 13 residues. Here the CDR3 reads CASSFQGDTEAFF. The CDR3 DNA reads TGCGCCAGCAGCTTCCAGGGGGACACTGAAGCTTTCTTT.

The chain is built from TRBV6-5 and TRBJ1-1; possible D gene TRBD1, 6 bases. V was trimmed by 4 bases and J by 1 base, leaving 10 bases between them. The CDR3 runs to 14 residues. CDR1 and CDR2 from the germline V gene are MNHEY and SVGAGI. CDR3 region: CASSSLTGNTEAFF. The CDR3 DNA reads as TGTGCCAGCAGTTCCCTGACAGGGAACACTGAAGCTTTCTTT.

V gene TRBV30 combines with J gene TRBJ1-5, with D perhaps matching TRBD1 (5 bases). From germline, CDR1 is GTSNPN and CDR2 SVGIG (reference sequence). This CDR3 has 15 residues. V gave up 3 bases and J gave up 2 bases, with 14 bases separating them. The CDR3 DNA sequence: TGTGCCTGGAGCCGCCGGGGCGCAGGCAATCAGCCCCAGCATTTT. This codes for CAWSRRGAGNQPQHF.

The chain is built from TRBV10-3 and TRBJ2-7; D remains unclear. CDR1 is ENHRY, CDR2 SYGVKD, per germline. Trimming cost V 3 bases and J 2 bases, with 5 bases left between them. This CDR3 has 12 residues. DNA of the CDR3: TGTGCCATCAGTGAAAGGGCCTACGAGCAGTACTTC. The encoded protein is CAISERAYEQYF.

This rearrangement joins TRBV2 to TRBJ2-1; TRBD2 might be the D (6 bases). V was cut by 7 bases and J by 5 bases, with 12 bases left in between. Germline loops: CDR1 SNHLY, CDR2 FYNNEI. The CDR3 covers 13 residues. CDR3 sequence reads: CASNPQRDNEQFF. DNA of the CDR3: TGTGCCAGCAACCCCCAGCGGGACAATGAGCAGTTCTTC. Full variable domain (missing parts from reference TRBV2 and TRBJ2-1): EPEVTQTPSHQVTQMGQEVILRCVPISNHLYFYWYRQILGQKVEFLVSFYNNEISEKSEIFDDQFSVERPDGSNFTLKIRSTKLEDSAMYFCASNPQRDNEQFFGPGTRLTVL.

As regards this clone: Other DNA sequences in this sample translate to the same CDR3. The chain joins TRBV9 to TRBJ1-5, with no clear D. Germline V CDR1 and CDR2: SGDLS, YYNGEE. CDR3 length equals 15 residues. V gave up 0 bases and J gave up 3 bases, with 10 bases separating them. The CDR3 spells CASSVDGGPNQPQHF. Here the CDR3 DNA reads TGTGCCAGCAGCGTAGATGGAGGGCCCAATCAGCCCCAGCATTTT.

This clone was observed a single time. The chain's CDR3 is CASSDHGQGTSGANVLTF. CDR3 bases: TGTGCCAGCAGTGATCATGGACAGGGGACGTCTGGGGCCAACGTCCTGACTTTC. V is TRBV6-1 and J is TRBJ2-6; 9 nucleotides match TRBD1. The CDR3 consists of 18 residues. The germline gives CDR1 MNHNS, CDR2 SASEGT. After removal of 3 bases from V and 1 base from J, the junction contained 7 bases not matched to a gene.

The chain recombines TRBV7-2 with TRBJ2-2, with TRBD2 matching 10 bases. V trimming: 8 bases; J trimming: 0 bases; junction bases outside the gene matches: 9. This CDR3 is built from 17 residues. CDR1 and CDR2 (germline): SGHTA, FQGNSA. The CDR3 nucleotides read TGTGCCAGCGGACTGGCAGGACTAGCGGCGAACACCGGGGAGCTGTTTTTT. Protein: CASGLAGLAANTGELFF.

This rearrangement joins TRBV5-1 to TRBJ1-6; perhaps TRBD1 as D (6 bases). V was shortened by 4 bases and J by 6 bases, with 14 bases between the two germline ends. This CDR3 comprises 15 residues. Looked up from germline, CDR1 is SGHRS and CDR2 is YFSETQ. The CDR3 coding sequence is TGCGCCAGCAGCATTTTTTCAGGGGTTAATTCACCCCTCCACTTT. Its translation: CASSIFSGVNSPLHF.